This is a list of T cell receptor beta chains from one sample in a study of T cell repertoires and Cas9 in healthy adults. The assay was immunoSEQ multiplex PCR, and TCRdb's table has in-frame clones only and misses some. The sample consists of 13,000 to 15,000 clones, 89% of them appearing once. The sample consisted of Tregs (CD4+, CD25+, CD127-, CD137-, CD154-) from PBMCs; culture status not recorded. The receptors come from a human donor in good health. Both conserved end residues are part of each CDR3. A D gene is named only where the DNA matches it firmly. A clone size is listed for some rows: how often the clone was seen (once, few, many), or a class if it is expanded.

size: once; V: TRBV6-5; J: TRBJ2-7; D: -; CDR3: CASSYRRLKTYEQYF; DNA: TGTGCCAGCAGTTACAGGCGGCTTAAAACCTACGAGCAGTACTTC
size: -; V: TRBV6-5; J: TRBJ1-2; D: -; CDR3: CASSYSTVYGYTF; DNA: TGTGCCAGCAGTTACTCGACAGTCTATGGCTACACCTTC
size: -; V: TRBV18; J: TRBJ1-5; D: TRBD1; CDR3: CASSRGQGNQPQHF; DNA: TGTGCCAGCTCGCGCGGACAGGGCAATCAGCCCCAGCATTTT
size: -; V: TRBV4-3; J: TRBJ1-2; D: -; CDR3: CASSQDLRFHGYTF; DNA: TGCGCCAGCAGCCAAGATCTCCGGTTCCATGGCTACACCTTC
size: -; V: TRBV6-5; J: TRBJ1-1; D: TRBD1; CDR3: CASSFGQGRTEAFF; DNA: TGTGCCAGCAGTTTCGGACAGGGGAGGACTGAAGCTTTCTTT
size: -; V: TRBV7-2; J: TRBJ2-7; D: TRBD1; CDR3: CASSLQGASYEQYF; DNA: TGTGCCAGCAGCTTACAGGGGGCGTCCTACGAGCAGTACTTC
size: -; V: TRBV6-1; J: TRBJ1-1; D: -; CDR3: CASSAARDAGLTEAFF; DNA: TGTGCCAGCAGTGCTGCCCGGGACGCCGGACTCACTGAAGCTTTCTTT
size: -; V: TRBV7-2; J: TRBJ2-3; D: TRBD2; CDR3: CASSLSGGRLPF; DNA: TGTGCCAGCAGCTTATCGGGGGGGAGGCTACCTTTT
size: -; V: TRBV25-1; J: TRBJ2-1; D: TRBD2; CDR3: CASSESVVLAGMNEQFF; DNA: TGTGCCAGCAGTGAATCGGTCGTTCTAGCGGGAATGAATGAGCAGTTCTTC
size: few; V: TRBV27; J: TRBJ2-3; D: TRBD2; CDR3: CASSQLKAGGLTDTQYF; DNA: TGTGCCAGCAGCCAATTAAAAGCGGGGGGGCTTACAGATACGCAGTATTTT
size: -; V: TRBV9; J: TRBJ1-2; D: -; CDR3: CASSPHPQGWDGYTF; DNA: TGTGCCAGCAGCCCCCACCCACAGGGATGGGATGGCTACACCTTC
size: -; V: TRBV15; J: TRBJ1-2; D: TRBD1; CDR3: CATSRWDRDFNYGYTF; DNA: TGTGCCACCAGCAGATGGGACAGGGACTTCAACTATGGCTACACCTTC
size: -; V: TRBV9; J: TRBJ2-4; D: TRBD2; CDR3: CASSLGLAGQAKNIQYF; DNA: TGTGCCAGCAGCTTGGGACTAGCGGGTCAAGCCAAAAACATTCAGTACTTC
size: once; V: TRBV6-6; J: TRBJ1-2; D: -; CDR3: CASSYSEGKGYTF; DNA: TGTGCCAGCAGTTACTCCGAGGGGAAGGGCTACACCTTC
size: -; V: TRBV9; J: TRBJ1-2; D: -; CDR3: CASSVGEGGYGYTF; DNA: TGTGCCAGCAGCGTAGGGGAGGGTGGGTATGGCTACACCTTC
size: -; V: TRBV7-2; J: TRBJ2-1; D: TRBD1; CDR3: CASSSGTGGYNEQFF; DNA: TGTGCCAGCAGCTCCGGGACAGGGGGCTACAATGAGCAGTTCTTC
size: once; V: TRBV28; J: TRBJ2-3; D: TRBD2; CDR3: CASSSAGRGGTDTQYF; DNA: TGTGCCAGCAGTTCCGCGGGACGGGGGGGCACAGATACGCAGTATTTT
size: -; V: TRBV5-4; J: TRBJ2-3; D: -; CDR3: CASRPGGGRGTDTQYF; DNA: TGTGCCAGCAGACCCGGTGGGGGCCGAGGCACAGATACGCAGTATTTT
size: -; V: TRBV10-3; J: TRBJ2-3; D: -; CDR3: CAISAGDGSTDTQYF; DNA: TGTGCCATCAGTGCGGGGGATGGTAGCACAGATACGCAGTATTTT
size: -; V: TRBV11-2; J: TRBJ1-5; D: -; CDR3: CASSPVGDGNQPQHF; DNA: TGTGCCAGCAGCCCTGTAGGGGATGGCAATCAGCCCCAGCATTTT